This is a list of T cell receptor beta chains from one sample in a study of blood T cell repertoires in COVID-19. Sequencing used immunoSEQ multiplex PCR; TCRdb keeps in-frame clones, though not all of them. Of more than 300,000 clones listed, approximately 89% are singletons. The sample was peripheral blood. The receptors derive from a young woman with COVID-19, enrolled during active disease. Each CDR3 is given with its conserved first and last residue. Fields, in order: J gene, V gene, D gene, clone size, CDR3 DNA, CDR3 protein. A D gene is named only where the DNA matches it firmly. Size values are once, few and many counts, or a class for expanded clones, and some rows have none.

J: TRBJ1-2
V: TRBV29-1
D: -
size: -
DNA: TGCAGCTCCCTGCGCCAGGGGAGTACCTATGGCTACACCTTC
CDR3: CSSLRQGSTYGYTF

J: TRBJ1-1
V: TRBV21-1
D: -
size: -
DNA: TGTGCCAGCAGCAAAAGGGGGCGTCTTAACACTGAAGCTTTCTTT
CDR3: CASSKRGRLNTEAFF

J: TRBJ2-3
V: TRBV7-8
D: -
size: -
DNA: TGTGCCAGCAGCTTACAAGCTAGCACAGATACGCAGTATTTT
CDR3: CASSLQASTDTQYF

J: TRBJ2-1
V: TRBV7-6
D: -
size: -
DNA: TGTGCCAGCAGCTTAGGGACACACAACAATGAGCAGTTCTTC
CDR3: CASSLGTHNNEQFF

J: TRBJ2-3
V: TRBV10-3
D: -
size: -
DNA: TGTGCCATCAGGAAGACAGGAGGAGAAGATACGCAGTATTTT
CDR3: CAIRKTGGEDTQYF

J: TRBJ1-2
V: TRBV5-1
D: TRBD1
size: -
DNA: TGCGCCAGCAGCTTGGCGGCGGGACAGGGTAACTATGGCTACACCTTC
CDR3: CASSLAAGQGNYGYTF

J: TRBJ1-6
V: TRBV6-5
D: -
size: -
DNA: TGTGCCAGCAGTTACTCGAACAGCCTTGATAATTCACCCCTCCACTTT
CDR3: CASSYSNSLDNSPLHF

J: TRBJ1-1
V: TRBV5-1
D: -
size: -
DNA: TGCGCCAGCAGCTTGGGGGGGCGCCCCCCCACTGAAGCTTTCTTT
CDR3: CASSLGGRPPTEAFF

J: TRBJ2-1
V: TRBV7-2
D: TRBD2
size: -
DNA: TGTGCCAGCAGCTCTTTGATGTTGGGGGGGGTCGAGCAGTTCTTC
CDR3: CASSSLMLGGVEQFF

J: TRBJ2-3
V: TRBV13
D: TRBD2
size: -
DNA: TGTGCCAGCAGTGCCGAGACTAGCGGGGCAGATACGCAGTATTTT
CDR3: CASSAETSGADTQYF

J: TRBJ1-3
V: TRBV7-9
D: TRBD1
size: -
DNA: TGTGCCAGCAGCCCCGACAGGGGGTATGGAAACACCATATATTTT
CDR3: CASSPDRGYGNTIYF

J: TRBJ2-1
V: TRBV27
D: TRBD2
size: -
DNA: TGTGCCAGCAGTTTGTTTCCGGGCGGGGGGGATTACAATGAGCAGTTCTTC
CDR3: CASSLFPGGGDYNEQFF

J: TRBJ1-6
V: TRBV4-1
D: TRBD1
size: -
DNA: TGCGCCAGCAGCCCTATGCGGGGGACAGGTAATTCACCCCTCCACTTT
CDR3: CASSPMRGTGNSPLHF

J: TRBJ2-5
V: TRBV11-2
D: -
size: once
DNA: TGTGCCAGCAGCCCCCGTCCTCAAGAGACCCAGTACTTC
CDR3: CASSPRPQETQYF

J: TRBJ2-7
V: TRBV7-9
D: -
size: -
DNA: TGTGCCAGCAGCCCCGTGTACGGCGGGGACGAGCAGTACTTC
CDR3: CASSPVYGGDEQYF

J: TRBJ2-7
V: TRBV6-2/TRBV6-3
D: TRBD2
size: -
DNA: TGTGCCAGCAGTTACGAGTTAGCGGGGACCTACGAGCAGTACTTC
CDR3: CASSYELAGTYEQYF

J: TRBJ1-4
V: TRBV15
D: TRBD1
size: -
DNA: TGTGCCACCCGTCCACAGGGGAGTAATCCCCATGAAAAACTGTTTTTT
CDR3: CATRPQGSNPHEKLFF

J: TRBJ2-1
V: TRBV10-3
D: TRBD2
size: -
DNA: TGTGCCATCAGTGCAGCGGGGTATGAGCAGTTCTTC
CDR3: CAISAAGYEQFF

J: TRBJ1-1
V: TRBV7-2
D: TRBD1
size: -
DNA: TGTGCCAGCAGCTTACCCGGGACAGGCGAAGCTTTCTTT
CDR3: CASSLPGTGEAFF

J: TRBJ2-1
V: TRBV2
D: TRBD2
size: -
DNA: TGTGCCAGCAGTGAGAGGAAGACTAGCGGGGACAATGAGCAGTTCTTC
CDR3: CASSERKTSGDNEQFF

J: TRBJ2-2
V: TRBV27
D: -
size: -
DNA: TGTGCCAGCAGGCTACGGGGGACCGGGGAGCTGTTTTTT
CDR3: CASRLRGTGELFF

J: TRBJ1-5
V: TRBV6-2/TRBV6-3
D: -
size: many
DNA: TGTGCCAGCAGTGTGACAGACAATCAGCCCCAGCATTTT
CDR3: CASSVTDNQPQHF

J: TRBJ1-2
V: TRBV15
D: -
size: few
DNA: TGTGCCACCAGCAGAAACAGGATTAGAGGCTACACCTTC
CDR3: CATSRNRIRGYTF

J: TRBJ2-1
V: TRBV19
D: TRBD1
size: -
DNA: TGTGCCAGTAGTATTAGTGTGGGACAGGGGTACAATGAGCAGTTCTTC
CDR3: CASSISVGQGYNEQFF